The 23 T cell receptor beta chains below all came from one sample that was sequenced in a study of T cell responses to AZD1222 COVID-19 vaccine. Profiling relied on immunoSEQ multiplex PCR, and the TCRdb table lists in-frame clones only, not all of them. The sample has some 84,000 clones, approximately 85% seen once. The sequences come from peripheral blood, collected 28 days after the second AZD1222 dose. These receptors were taken from an adult who received the AZD1222 COVID-19 vaccine.

The chain couples TRBV7-2 to TRBJ1-1; D is unresolved. Trimming took 1 base from V and 0 from J, leaving 9 bases between them. The CDR3 runs to 15 residues. Germline loops: CDR1 SGHTA, CDR2 FQGNSA. Here the CDR3 reads CASSLDARMNTEAFF. CDR3 DNA sequence: TGTGCCAGCAGCTTAGATGCACGGATGAACACTGAAGCTTTCTTT.

The rearrangement links TRBV4-3 to TRBJ1-3; 8 bases map to TRBD1. The CDR3 consists of 18 residues. Germline CDR1 is LGHNA and CDR2 is YSLEER. Germline trimming cut 0 bases from V and 5 bases from J; bases unmatched to any gene: 12. CDR3 sequence: CASSQDTSFDRGRNTIYF. The DNA of the CDR3 is TGCGCCAGCAGCCAAGATACGAGTTTCGACAGGGGAAGAAACACCATATATTTT.

The chain employs TRBV19 and TRBJ1-6; TRBD1 aligns across 7 bases. This CDR3 has 15 residues. V dropped 9 bases and J dropped 2; count of bases not matched to a gene: 7. Germline CDR1 LNHDA, CDR2 SQIVND (reference sequence). In nucleotides, the CDR3 is TGTGCCAGCCAACCGGACAGGCCCTATAATTCACCCCTCCACTTT. Translation gives CASQPDRPYNSPLHF.

The chain uses TRBV5-1 and TRBJ1-1, with a weak D call TRBD1 (6 bases). This CDR3 contains 15 residues. V was cut by 0 bases and J by 5 bases, with 14 bases left in between. Germline V lookup: CDR1 SGHRS, CDR2 YFSETQ. CDR3 sequence (DNA): TGCGCCAGCAGCTTGGAGGGGGGCGCAGGGACTGAAGCTTTCTTT. Its translation is CASSLEGGAGTEAFF.

This chain uses TRBV27 with TRBJ2-4; TRBD2 might be the D (7 bases). The CDR3 contains 16 residues. V was shortened by 10 bases and J by 3 bases, with 22 bases between the two germline ends. Germline CDR1 reads MNHEY; CDR2 reads SMNVEV (reference sequence). CDR3 loop: CANNFGGLGDKNIQYF. Here the CDR3 DNA reads TGTGCCAACAATTTCGGGGGGCTTGGGGACAAAAACATTCAGTACTTC.

This chain links TRBV10-3 with TRBJ1-5; D might be TRBD1 (6 bases). The ends were cut back, 6 bases at V and 3 bases at J, with 12 bases in the middle. Germline assignment: CDR1 ENHRY and CDR2 SYGVKD. The CDR3 runs to 14 residues. The CDR3 protein is CAIRKTGDNQPQHF. CDR3 coding DNA: TGTGCCATCAGAAAGACAGGAGACAATCAGCCCCAGCATTTT.

The gene calls are TRBV6-5 and TRBJ1-1, with a tentative D call TRBD1 (5 bases). Trimming stripped 5 bases from V and 1 base from J, with 11 bases between. The V gene's germline CDR1 is MNHEY and CDR2 SVGAGI. The CDR3 totals 14 residues. CDR3 sequence (DNA): TGTGCCAGCAGTCGCCCCGGGGGGAACACTGAAGCTTTCTTT. It translates to CASSRPGGNTEAFF.

The V and J genes are TRBV3-1 (or the pseudogene TRBV3-2) and TRBJ1-2; possibly TRBD1 for D (5 bases). The V gene's germline CDR1 is LGHDT and CDR2 YNNKEL (reference sequence). V lost 2 bases to trimming and J lost 6 bases, with 13 bases between them. This CDR3 is 14 amino acids long. CDR3 nucleotides: TGTGCCAGCAGCCAAAGGCAGGGCATGCATGGCTACACCTTC. Amino acids: CASSQRQGMHGYTF.

The sample holds a few counts of this clone. This sequence joins TRBV27 and TRBJ2-5; 9 bases are shared with TRBD1. Trimming at V came to 3 bases and at J to 4 bases, leaving 3 bases not matched to a gene. This CDR3 region has 14 residues. CDR1 and CDR2 from the germline V gene are MNHEY and SMNVEV (reference sequence). The CDR3 coding sequence is TGTGCCAGCAGTTTGGACAGGGGATTAGAGACCCAGTACTTC. Translated: CASSLDRGLETQYF.

The rearrangement uses TRBV11-3 and TRBJ1-5; a possible D gene is TRBD1 (5 bases). V dropped 5 bases and J dropped 3 bases, with 14 bases sitting between them. This CDR3 is 15 amino acids long. Germline CDR1 SGHNT, CDR2 YENEEA. The CDR3 spells CASSAGGGDNQPQHF. CDR3 nucleotides: TGTGCCAGCAGCGCGGGGGGAGGGGACAATCAGCCCCAGCATTTT.

The J gene is TRBJ2-1, the V gene TRBV7-3; D remains ambiguous. CDR3 size: 16 residues. V was trimmed by 1 base and J by 6 bases, leaving 16 bases between them. Germline CDR1 is SGHTA and CDR2 is FQGTGA. The CDR3 protein is CASSLSRLGQFNEQFF. In nucleotides, the CDR3 is TGTGCCAGCAGCTTAAGTCGTCTTGGGCAGTTCAATGAGCAGTTCTTC. Combining the CDR3 with reference TRBV7-3 and TRBJ2-1 gives the whole variable domain GAGVSQTPSNKVTEKGKYVELRCDPISGHTALYWYRQSLGQGPEFLIYFQGTGAADDSGLPNDRFFAVRPEGSVSTLKIQRTERGDSAVYLCASSLSRLGQFNEQFFGPGTRLTVL.

This sequence joins TRBV24-1 and TRBJ2-3, with 9 bases that match TRBD1. The CDR3 sequence is 16 residues long. The germline V gene has CDR1 KGHDR and CDR2 SFDVKD. V dropped 2 bases and J dropped 7; count of bases not matched to a gene: 9. The CDR3 here is CATSDYGTGLTNTQYF. In DNA, the CDR3 is TGTGCCACCAGTGATTATGGGACAGGGTTGACTAATACGCAGTATTTT.

The V gene is TRBV15, the J gene TRBJ2-1; D remains unclear. CDR1 and CDR2 (germline): LNHNV, YYDKDF (reference sequence). This CDR3 has 15 residues. Trimming removed 0 bases from V and 0 bases from J, with 6 bases in between. CDR3 nucleotides: TGTGCCACCAGCAGAGATGATGTCTCCTACAATGAGCAGTTCTTC. Protein product: CATSRDDVSYNEQFF.

The chain joins TRBV28 to TRBJ2-1, with 8 bases identical to TRBD2. Per germline, CDR1 MDHEN and CDR2 SYDVKM. The V gene end was trimmed by 5 bases and the J gene end by 9 bases; junction bases not matched to a gene: 9. This CDR3 region has 14 residues. DNA of the CDR3: TGTGCCAGCAGTGAACGGAGGACTAGCATTGAGCAGTTCTTC. Translating gives CASSERRTSIEQFF.

The CDR3 loop is CASSYPDRANSYEQYV. The CDR3 bases are TGTGCCAGCAGTTACCCGGACAGGGCCAATTCCTACGAGCAGTACGTC. The chain is built from TRBV6-5 and TRBJ2-7, with 8 bases identical to TRBD1. The CDR3 consists of 16 residues. The J segment lost 1 base and the V segment lost 2 bases, leaving 7 bases of the junction unmatched. Germline CDR1 MNHEY, CDR2 SVGAGI.

This CDR3 is CASSTGTGETQYF. The CDR3 bases are TGTGCCAGCAGCACCGGGACTGGGGAGACCCAGTACTTC. This chain joins TRBV5-6 and TRBJ2-5, with D possibly TRBD2 on 6 matching bases. The V gene lost 4 bases and the J gene lost 5 bases, with 12 bases spanning the gap. The CDR3 contains 13 residues. Germline CDR1 and CDR2: SGHDT and YYEEEE.

The gene calls are TRBV28 and TRBJ2-1; D unclear. This CDR3 has 14 residues. From germline, CDR1 is MDHEN and CDR2 SYDVKM. Trimming shortened V by 8 bases and J by 1 base, and 12 bases separated the two germline ends. CDR3 sequence reads: CASLGSPSYNEQFF. The DNA for the CDR3 is TGTGCCAGCTTAGGATCCCCATCCTACAATGAGCAGTTCTTC. Full variable domain (remainder filled in from reference TRBV28 and TRBJ2-1): DVKVTQSSRYLVKRTGEKVFLECVQDMDHENMFWYRQDPGLGLRLIYFSYDVKMKEKGDIPEGYSVSREKKERFSLILESASTNQTSMYLCASLGSPSYNEQFFGPGTRLTVL.

The genes are TRBV4-1 and TRBJ1-1; 7 positions agree with TRBD1. The J segment lost 0 bases and the V segment lost 3 bases, leaving 1 base of the junction unmatched. CDR3 length equals 14 residues. The germline V gene encodes CDR1 MGHRA and CDR2 YSYEKL. For the CDR3, the DNA is TGCGCCAGCAGCCAGGGACAGCTGAACACTGAAGCTTTCTTT. Protein product: CASSQGQLNTEAFF.

The rearrangement joins TRBV5-4 to TRBJ1-2; no definite D call. Trimming left V 0 bases short and J 1 base short, with 10 bases between. The CDR3 runs to 15 residues. Germline V gives CDR1 SGHNT, CDR2 YYREEE (reference sequence). In DNA form, the CDR3 reads TGTGCCAGCAGCTTGGGGACCGCCTTTAACTATGGCTACACCTTC. Translating gives CASSLGTAFNYGYTF.

The chain couples TRBV3-1 (or the pseudogene TRBV3-2) to TRBJ1-2, with a tentative D call TRBD1 (5 bases). V lost 5 bases, J lost 4 bases, and 29 bases lay in between. The CDR3 covers 19 residues. The germline V gene has CDR1 LGHDT and CDR2 YNNKEL (reference sequence). CDR3 in DNA: TGTGCCAGCAGCTTAAGGGAGTTCCTTAGTTTGGGGCCCAGCTATGGCTACACCTTC. Translating gives CASSLREFLSLGPSYGYTF.

CDR3 DNA sequence: TGTGCCTGGATCGAGGGGGCTGGAGTTAAGACCAAAAACATTCAGTACTTC. It translates to CAWIEGAGVKTKNIQYF. This chain joins TRBV30 and TRBJ2-4; TRBD1 agrees at 7 bases. CDR1 and CDR2 from the germline V gene are GTSNPN and SVGIG (reference sequence). The V and J ends lost 4 bases and 2 bases, in that order; junction bases with no gene match: 14. The CDR3 length is 17 residues.

The chain has TRBV7-9 and TRBJ1-1, with 8 bases lining up with TRBD1. V lost 4 bases and J lost 8; bases outside the gene matches: 9. This CDR3 region has 14 residues. CDR1 SEHNR and CDR2 FQNEAQ come from the germline V gene (reference sequence). The CDR3, as DNA: TGTGCCAGCAGCTCCAGATCGGGGGACAGGGAAGCTTTCTTT. It specifies CASSSRSGDREAFF. Full variable domain (outside the CDR3, taken from reference TRBV7-9 and TRBJ1-1): DTGVSQNPRHKITKRGQNVTFRCDPISEHNRLYWYRQTLGQGPEFLTYFQNEAQLEKSRLLSDRFSAERPKGSFSTLEIQRTEQGDSAMYLCASSSRSGDREAFFGQGTRLTVV.

The CDR3 nucleotides are TGTGCCAGTAGTCCCGAGACAGGGGTCGGCTATGGCTACACCTTC. Its translation is CASSPETGVGYGYTF. V is TRBV19 and J is TRBJ1-2; TRBD1 matches at 8 bases. The CDR3 extends over 15 amino acids. CDR1 and CDR2 (germline): LNHDA, SQIVND (reference sequence). V dropped 5 bases and J dropped 4; count of bases not matched to a gene: 9.